Presented here are 24 T cell receptor beta chains from one specimen sequenced in a study of PD-1 blockade in classical Hodgkin lymphoma. Every patient was affected by relapse after autologous stem cell transplantation, while exposure to brentuximab vedotin was not uniform. The repertoire was sequenced with immunoSEQ multiplex PCR; TCRdb's copy has only in-frame clones and lacks some. The sample shows about 22,000 clones, around 86% of them seen only once. The sample was peripheral blood mononuclear cells (PBMCs), taken before the second cycle of nivolumab. All receptors derive from a human donor with classical Hodgkin lymphoma.

The V call is TRBV7-2, the J call TRBJ1-6, with a possible D match to TRBD1 (5 bases). CDR1 and CDR2 from the germline V gene are SGHTA and FQGNSA. The CDR3 contains 19 residues. V was pared by 2 bases and J by 0 bases, with 17 bases between. This CDR3 is CASSLQAGLSSSYNSPLHF. CDR3 in DNA: TGTGCCAGCAGCTTACAGGCGGGACTCTCAAGCTCCTATAATTCACCCCTCCACTTT.

The CDR3 sequence: CASSRDWSYEQYF. The DNA of the CDR3 is TGTGCCAGCAGCCGTGATTGGTCCTACGAGCAGTACTTC. V and J are TRBV9 and TRBJ2-7; D is undetermined. V was trimmed by 4 bases and J by 1 base, leaving 9 bases between them. Germline CDR1 SGDLS, CDR2 YYNGEE. The CDR3 runs to 13 residues. The whole variable domain, remainder taken from reference TRBV9 and TRBJ2-7, is DSGVTQTPKHLITATGQRVTLRCSPRSGDLSVYWYQQSLDQGLQFLIQYYNGEERAKGNILERFSAQQFPDLHSELNLSSLELGDSALYFCASSRDWSYEQYFGPGTRLTVT.

This clone was seen just once. This chain uses TRBV18 with TRBJ1-1; D gene uncertain. Germline CDR1 and CDR2: KGHSH and LQKENI. CDR3 length equals 13 residues. Between the trimmed V and J ends, which lost 2 bases and 0 bases, there was a span of 4 bases. CDR3 region: CASSPVLNTEAFF. DNA for the CDR3: TGTGCCAGCTCACCAGTTTTGAACACTGAAGCTTTCTTT.

The V call is TRBV5-1, the J call TRBJ2-3; 10 nucleotides align to TRBD1. Germline V gene data show CDR1 as SGHRS and CDR2 as YFSETQ. V was clipped by 0 bases and J by 5 bases; unmatched bases: 3. This CDR3 has 15 residues. The CDR3 sequence: CASSLAGTGVDTQYF. In DNA form, the CDR3 reads TGCGCCAGCAGCTTGGCCGGGACAGGGGTAGATACGCAGTATTTT. The full variable domain, completed using reference TRBV5-1 and TRBJ2-3, is KAGVTQTPRYLIKTRGQQVTLSCSPISGHRSVSWYQQTPGQGLQFLFEYFSETQRNKGNFPGRFSGRQFSNSRSEMNVSTLELGDSALYLCASSLAGTGVDTQYFGPGTRLTVL.

The gene calls are TRBV27 and TRBJ2-3; TRBD2 aligns across 8 bases. CDR1 and CDR2 from the germline V gene are MNHEY and SMNVEV (reference sequence). The CDR3 extends over 14 amino acids. V lost 4 bases and J lost 3; bases outside the gene matches: 3. The CDR3 nucleotides are TGTGCCAGCAGTTCGCAGCGGGAGACAGATACGCAGTATTTT. Protein product: CASSSQRETDTQYF.

The chain uses TRBV7-3 and TRBJ2-5, with 12 positions matching TRBD2. This CDR3 comprises 19 residues. V shed 6 bases and J 5 bases; nucleotides not matched to a gene: 19. Germline V gene data show CDR1 as SGHTA and CDR2 as FQGTGA. This chain's CDR3 is CASSLSGTSGRGWGETQYF. For the CDR3, the DNA is TGTGCCAGCAGTCTCTCCGGGACTAGCGGGCGAGGGTGGGGGGAGACCCAGTACTTC.

Comments on this clone: The junction departs from germline at one end; a sequencing error may be responsible. The chain has TRBV23-1 and TRBJ2-3; maybe TRBD1 (7 bases). Being an ORF, TRBV23-1 has a function that is uncertain. CDR3 size: 16 residues. DNA of the CDR3: TGCGCCAGCAGACAAAAGGCGGGACAGCCCACAGATGCGCAGTATTTT. Amino acids: CASRQKAGQPTDAQYF.

This clone showed up just once. The rearrangement links TRBV13 to TRBJ2-7; no firm D call. The CDR3 contains 16 residues. Germline CDR1 PRHDT, CDR2 FYEKMQ (reference sequence). The V end was cut by 0 bases, the J end by 0 bases, with 12 bases between. The CDR3 region has the DNA TGTGCCAGCAGCTTAGGGGGCTGGACCTACTCCTACGAGCAGTACTTC. Protein: CASSLGGWTYSYEQYF.

This clone was counted between two and nine times. The chain links TRBV14 to TRBJ2-3, with TRBD2 identical over 9 bases. The J segment lost 11 bases and the V segment lost 4 bases, leaving 13 bases of the junction unmatched. CDR1 is SGHDN and CDR2 is FVKESK in the germline V gene. The CDR3 totals 15 residues. This chain's CDR3 is CASSRPKRGAGEQYF. CDR3 nucleotide sequence: TGTGCCAGCAGCCGGCCGAAGCGGGGGGCCGGGGAGCAGTATTTT.

The chain links TRBV10-2 to TRBJ2-3; D is unclear. The germline V gene has CDR1 WSHSY and CDR2 SAAADI. V lost 6 bases and J lost 3, with 7 bases in between. The CDR3 has 12 amino acids. CDR3 loop: CASSTETDTQYF. The CDR3 DNA reads TGCGCCAGCAGCACAGAAACAGATACGCAGTATTTT.

The chain combines TRBV7-9 with TRBJ1-1, with unresolved D. Germline lookup yields CDR1 SEHNR and CDR2 FQNEAQ (reference sequence). V lost 1 base, J lost 1 base, and 7 bases lay in between. The length of the CDR3 is 14 residues. The CDR3 loop reads CASSLGQANTEAFF. CDR3 DNA: TGTGCCAGCAGCTTAGGGCAGGCGAACACTGAAGCTTTCTTT. Together with reference TRBV7-9 and TRBJ1-1, the CDR3 gives the full variable domain: DTGVSQNPRHKITKRGQNVTFRCDPISEHNRLYWYRQTLGQGPEFLTYFQNEAQLEKSRLLSDRFSAERPKGSFSTLEIQRTEQGDSAMYLCASSLGQANTEAFFGQGTRLTVV.

This clone was recorded once. The V call is TRBV11-2, the J call TRBJ2-5; D uncertain. Germline V gene data show CDR1 as SGHAT and CDR2 as FQNNGV. V lost 0 bases and J lost 4, with 12 bases in between. The CDR3 totals 15 residues. Here the CDR3 reads CASSLDSLQGETQYF. Written as DNA, the CDR3 is TGTGCCAGCAGCTTAGATAGCCTCCAAGGAGAGACCCAGTACTTC.

This sequence joins TRBV18 and TRBJ2-5; D not resolved. The germline CDR1 and CDR2 sequences are KGHSH and LQKENI. The CDR3 is 12 amino acids. The ends were cut back, 4 bases at V and 0 bases at J, with 3 bases in the middle. The CDR3 protein is CASSLNQETQYF. CDR3 nucleotide sequence: TGTGCCAGCTCACTTAACCAAGAGACCCAGTACTTC.

The chain employs TRBV7-8 and TRBJ2-5; TRBD2 matches 7 bases. This CDR3 is 14 amino acids long. V shed 1 base, J shed 1 base, and the junction held 0 bases outside the gene matches. The germline gives CDR1 SGHVS, CDR2 FQNEAQ. DNA of the CDR3: TGTGCCAGCAGCTTAGGGGGGGGCCAAGAGACCCAGTACTTC. Translated, it gives CASSLGGGQETQYF.

This clone was observed a handful of times. The chain employs TRBV4-1 and TRBJ1-1, with a possible D match to TRBD1 (6 bases). V was shortened by 0 bases and J by 1 base, with 12 bases between the two germline ends. This CDR3 is 16 amino acids long. The germline V gene has CDR1 MGHRA and CDR2 YSYEKL. Written as DNA, the CDR3 is TGCGCCAGCAGCCAAGATCGACAGGTACGGAACACTGAAGCTTTCTTT. Translated: CASSQDRQVRNTEAFF.

This clone showed up just a few times. The chain couples TRBV30 to TRBJ1-4; TRBD1 is a possible D gene (6 bases). The CDR3 length is 13 residues. CDR1 and CDR2 (germline): GTSNPN, SVGIG (reference sequence). Trimming left V 3 bases short and J 8 bases short, with 13 bases between. CDR3 sequence (DNA): TGTGCCTGGAGCCGACAGGTTGCCGAAAAACTGTTTTTT. Residues: CAWSRQVAEKLFF.

The CDR3 sequence is CASSDLNGYTF. Written as DNA, the CDR3 is TGTGCCAGCAGTGATTTGAATGGCTACACCTTC. The V gene is TRBV2, the J gene TRBJ1-2; D uncertain. Deletions cut 3 bases from V and 6 bases from J, with 5 bases between. This CDR3 comprises 11 residues. Per germline, CDR1 SNHLY and CDR2 FYNNEI.

The chain employs TRBV14 and TRBJ2-7; TRBD1 aligns across 7 bases. V was pared by 0 bases and J by 2 bases, with 10 bases of the junction left unmatched. CDR3 size: 17 residues. Germline values: CDR1 SGHDN, CDR2 FVKESK. CDR3 region: CASSQESFRQGTYEQYF. Here the CDR3 DNA reads TGTGCCAGCAGCCAAGAGAGTTTCAGACAGGGAACCTACGAGCAGTACTTC.

The J gene is TRBJ1-5, the V gene TRBV6-6; D gene uncertain. Trimming took 2 bases from V and 0 from J, leaving 11 bases between them. The CDR3 spans 16 residues. The germline gives CDR1 MNHNY, CDR2 SVGAGI (reference sequence). The CDR3 here is CASSYMADLSNQPQHF. The CDR3 nucleotides are TGTGCCAGCAGTTACATGGCGGACCTTAGCAATCAGCCCCAGCATTTT.

V and J are TRBV6-1 and TRBJ1-2; the D is unclear. Germline CDR1 and CDR2: MNHNS and SASEGT. The CDR3 is 12 amino acids. V was pared by 2 bases and J by 7 bases, with 8 bases between. CDR3 amino acids: CASSEQLFGYTF. CDR3 DNA: TGTGCCAGCAGTGAACAACTCTTTGGCTACACCTTC.

The J gene is TRBJ2-7, the V gene TRBV7-2, with TRBD2 as a possible D gene (5 bases). V lost 3 bases and J lost 0, with 9 bases in between. CDR1 and CDR2 from the germline V gene are SGHTA and FQGNSA. The CDR3 contains 14 residues. CDR3 sequence: CASSFEGSSYEQYF. The CDR3 nucleotides are TGTGCCAGCAGCTTCGAGGGAAGCTCCTACGAGCAGTACTTC.

The rearrangement links TRBV7-9 to TRBJ1-4; 7 bases fit TRBD1. The CDR3 is 16 amino acids. J was trimmed by 7 bases and V by 5 bases; bases with no gene match: 13. Germline assignment: CDR1 SEHNR and CDR2 FQNEAQ (reference sequence). The CDR3 reads CASSATGLGAVEKLFF. The CDR3 DNA reads TGTGCCAGCAGCGCGACAGGGTTGGGTGCTGTTGAAAAACTGTTTTTT.

The chain couples TRBV4-1 to TRBJ2-5; TRBD2 agrees at 7 bases. The V and J ends lost 1 base and 8 bases, in that order; junction bases with no gene match: 10. Germline CDR1 and CDR2: MGHRA and YSYEKL. The CDR3 is made up of 15 amino acids. The CDR3 loop reads CASSQGGPAGITQYF. The CDR3 bases are TGCGCCAGCAGCCAAGGCGGTCCAGCGGGAATAACCCAGTACTTC.

This chain links TRBV5-5 with TRBJ1-1; D gene ambiguous. CDR1 and CDR2 (germline): SGHKS, YYEKEE (reference sequence). This CDR3 contains 14 residues. V shed 0 bases and J shed 5 bases, with 11 bases lying between them. As DNA, the CDR3 is TGTGCCAGCAGCTTGGAACGGGTAGCTACTGAAGCTTTCTTT. Encoded protein: CASSLERVATEAFF.